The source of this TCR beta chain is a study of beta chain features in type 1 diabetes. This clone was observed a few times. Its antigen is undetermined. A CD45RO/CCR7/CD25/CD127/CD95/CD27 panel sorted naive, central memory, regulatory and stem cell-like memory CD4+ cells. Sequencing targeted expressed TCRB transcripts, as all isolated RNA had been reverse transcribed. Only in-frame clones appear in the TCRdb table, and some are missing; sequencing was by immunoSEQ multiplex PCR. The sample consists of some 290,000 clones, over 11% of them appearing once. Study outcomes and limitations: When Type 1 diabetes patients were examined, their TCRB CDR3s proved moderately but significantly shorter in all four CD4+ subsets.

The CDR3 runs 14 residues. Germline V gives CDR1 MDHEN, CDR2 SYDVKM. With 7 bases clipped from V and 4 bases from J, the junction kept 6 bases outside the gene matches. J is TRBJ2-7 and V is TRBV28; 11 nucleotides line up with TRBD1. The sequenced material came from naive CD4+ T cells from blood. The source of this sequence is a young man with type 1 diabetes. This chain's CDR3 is CASNTGTGGYEQYF. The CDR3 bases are TGTGCCAGCAACACCGGGACAGGGGGATACGAGCAGTACTTC.